Presented here are 3 T cell receptor beta chains from one specimen sequenced in a study of blood T cell repertoires in COVID-19. The protocol was immunoSEQ multiplex PCR, while the TCRdb copy is restricted to in-frame clones and leaves out a portion. The sample holds more than 50,000 clones, approximately 80% seen once. Sequences were obtained from peripheral blood. All receptors derive from a woman of 80 years or more with acute or convalescent COVID-19.

The V and J genes are TRBV6-6 and TRBJ2-1; no reliable D call. Germline V gene lookup returns CDR1 MNHNY and CDR2 SVGAGI (reference sequence). V lost 6 bases and J 7 bases, leaving 7 bases between the germline ends. This CDR3 is built from 11 residues. For the CDR3, the DNA is TGTGCCAGCAGATTGTTAAATGAGCAGTTCTTC. Protein sequence: CASRLLNEQFF.

The V and J genes are TRBV13 and TRBJ2-7, with 9 positions matching TRBD2. CDR3 length: 16 residues. Germline lookup yields CDR1 PRHDT and CDR2 FYEKMQ (reference sequence). The junction had 6 bases not matched to a gene; V was cut back by 0 bases and J by 3 bases. CDR3 protein: CASSLGRGRGGYEQYF. In DNA, the CDR3 is TGTGCCAGCAGCTTAGGCCGCGGGAGGGGGGGCTACGAGCAGTACTTC.

The gene calls are TRBV2 and TRBJ1-1; 10 nucleotides line up with TRBD1. V shed 2 bases and J 6 bases; nucleotides not matched to a gene: 3. CDR1 is SNHLY, CDR2 FYNNEI, per germline. The CDR3 is 14 residues long. CDR3 coding DNA: TGTGCCAGCAGTGAACGGACAGGGGGATCTGAAGCTTTCTTT. This sequence encodes CASSERTGGSEAFF.